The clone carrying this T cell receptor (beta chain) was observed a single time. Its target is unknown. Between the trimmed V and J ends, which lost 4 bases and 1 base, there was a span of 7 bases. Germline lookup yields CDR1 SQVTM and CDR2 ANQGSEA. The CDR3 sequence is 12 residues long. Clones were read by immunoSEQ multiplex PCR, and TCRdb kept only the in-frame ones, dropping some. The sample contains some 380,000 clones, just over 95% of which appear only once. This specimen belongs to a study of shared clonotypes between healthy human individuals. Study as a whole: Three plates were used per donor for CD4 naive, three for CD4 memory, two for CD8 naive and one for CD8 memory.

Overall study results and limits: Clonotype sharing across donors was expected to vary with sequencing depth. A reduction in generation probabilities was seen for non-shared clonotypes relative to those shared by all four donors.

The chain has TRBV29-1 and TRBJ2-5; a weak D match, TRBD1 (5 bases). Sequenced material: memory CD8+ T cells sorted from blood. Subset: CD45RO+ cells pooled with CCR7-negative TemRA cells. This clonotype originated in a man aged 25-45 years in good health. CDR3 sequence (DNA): TGCAGCGTTGGACAGTCCCAAGAGACCCAGTACTTC. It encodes CSVGQSQETQYF.